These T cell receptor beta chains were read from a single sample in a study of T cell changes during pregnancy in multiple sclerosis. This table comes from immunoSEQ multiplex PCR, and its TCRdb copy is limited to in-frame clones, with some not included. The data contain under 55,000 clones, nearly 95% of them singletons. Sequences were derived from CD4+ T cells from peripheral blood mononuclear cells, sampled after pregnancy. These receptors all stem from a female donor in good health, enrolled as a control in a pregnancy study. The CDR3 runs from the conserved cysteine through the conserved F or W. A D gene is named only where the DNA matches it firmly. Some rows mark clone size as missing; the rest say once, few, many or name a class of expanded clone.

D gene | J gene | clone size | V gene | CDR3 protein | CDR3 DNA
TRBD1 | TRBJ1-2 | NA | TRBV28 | CASTLFSGTGVTNYGYTF | TGTGCCAGCACCCTATTCTCCGGGACAGGGGTAACGAACTATGGCTACACCTTC
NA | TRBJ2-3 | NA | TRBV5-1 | CASSLSAGPSDTQYF | TGCGCCAGCAGCTTGTCCGCAGGGCCATCAGATACGCAGTATTTT
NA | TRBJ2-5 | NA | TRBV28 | CASSPTRWGTQYF | TGTGCCAGCAGTCCGACTAGATGGGGGACCCAGTACTTC
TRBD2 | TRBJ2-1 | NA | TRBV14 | CASSHPGLVDNEQFF | TGTGCCAGCAGCCATCCGGGACTAGTCGACAATGAGCAGTTCTTC
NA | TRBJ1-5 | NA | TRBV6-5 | CASSYSQGARQPQHF | TGTGCCAGCAGTTACTCGCAAGGGGCAAGGCAGCCCCAGCATTTT
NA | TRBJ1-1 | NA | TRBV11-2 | CASSLDGGSATEAFF | TGTGCCAGCAGCTTAGATGGAGGGTCGGCGACTGAAGCTTTCTTT
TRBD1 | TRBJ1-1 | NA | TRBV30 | CAWSRTGGTEAFF | TGTGCCTGGTCCCGGACAGGGGGCACTGAAGCTTTCTTT
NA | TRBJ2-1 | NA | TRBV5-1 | CASSLNSISNEQFF | TGCGCCAGCAGCTTGAATTCCATTAGCAATGAGCAGTTCTTC
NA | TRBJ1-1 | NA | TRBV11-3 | CASSLGGGGNTEAFF | TGTGCCAGCAGCTTAGGGGGAGGAGGTAACACTGAAGCTTTCTTT
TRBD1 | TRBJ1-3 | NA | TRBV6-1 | CASSERGQVDTIYF | TGTGCCAGCAGTGAAAGGGGACAGGTAGACACCATATATTTT
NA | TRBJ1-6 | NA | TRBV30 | CASTLRGGPDSPLHF | TGTGCCTCGACCCTAAGGGGGGGGCCGGATTCACCCCTCCACTTT
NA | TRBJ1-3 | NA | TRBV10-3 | CAIRGGLSSGNTIYF | TGTGCCATCAGGGGAGGACTGAGCTCTGGAAACACCATATATTTT
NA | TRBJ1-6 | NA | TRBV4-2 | CASSQVIQANSPLHF | TGTGCCAGCAGCCAAGTAATCCAGGCTAATTCACCCCTCCACTTT
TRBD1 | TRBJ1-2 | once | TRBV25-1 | CASSESGTGGFSYGYTF | TGTGCCAGCAGTGAATCTGGGACAGGGGGATTTAGCTATGGCTACACCTTC
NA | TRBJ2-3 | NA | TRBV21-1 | CASSMLASGTDTQYF | TGTGCCAGCAGCATGTTGGCTAGCGGGACAGATACGCAGTATTTT
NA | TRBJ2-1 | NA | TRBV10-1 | CASSESYRDTYNEQFF | TGCGCCAGCAGTGAGTCGTACCGAGACACCTACAATGAGCAGTTCTTC
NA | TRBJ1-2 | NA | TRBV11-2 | CASSLNYGYTF | TGTGCCAGCAGCTTAAACTATGGCTATACCTTC
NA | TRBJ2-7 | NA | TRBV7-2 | CASSLEAGLLGEQYF | TGTGCCAGCAGCTTAGAAGCAGGGTTACTGGGAGAGCAGTACTTC
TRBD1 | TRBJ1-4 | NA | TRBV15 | CATSRQRGPNEKLFF | TGTGCCACCAGCAGACAGAGGGGGCCTAATGAAAAACTGTTTTTT
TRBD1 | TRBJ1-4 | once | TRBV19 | CATSRGRHEKLFF | TGTGCCACCAGCAGGGGGCGGCATGAAAAACTGTTTTTT
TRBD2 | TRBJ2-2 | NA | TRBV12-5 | CASGLLPLLAGATGELFF | TGTGCTAGTGGTTTGCTCCCACTTCTAGCGGGGGCCACCGGGGAGCTGTTTTTT
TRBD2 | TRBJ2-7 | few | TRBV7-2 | CASSRRGGSYEQYF | TGTGCCAGCAGCCGGCGGGGGGGGTCCTACGAGCAGTACTTC
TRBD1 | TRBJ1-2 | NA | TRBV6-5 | CATSRGQGSYGYTF | TGTGCCACCTCCCGGGGACAGGGGAGTTATGGCTACACCTTC
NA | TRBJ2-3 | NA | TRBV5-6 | CASSFWGAGAHTQYF | TGTGCCAGCAGCTTTTGGGGAGCAGGGGCACATACGCAGTATTTT
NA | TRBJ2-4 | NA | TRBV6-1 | CASSEQGYAKNIQYF | TGTGCCAGCAGTGAACAGGGCTATGCCAAAAACATTCAGTACTTC
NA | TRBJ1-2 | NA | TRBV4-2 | CASSQVPQGREGYTF | TGTGCCAGCAGCCAAGTCCCACAGGGTAGAGAGGGCTACACCTTC
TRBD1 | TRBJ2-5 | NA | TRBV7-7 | CASSPGQGAKTQYF | TGTGCTAGCAGCCCGGGACAGGGTGCGAAGACCCAGTACTTC
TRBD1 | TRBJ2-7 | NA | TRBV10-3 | CAISEGDRGAYEQYF | TGTGCCATCAGTGAGGGCGACAGGGGAGCCTACGAGCAGTACTTC
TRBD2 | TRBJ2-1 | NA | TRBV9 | CASSVTSGGSYNEQFF | TGTGCCAGCAGTGTGACTAGCGGGGGCTCCTACAATGAGCAGTTCTTC
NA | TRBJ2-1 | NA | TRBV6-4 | CASRDSVGEQFF | TGTGCCAGCAGAGACAGCGTCGGGGAGCAGTTCTTC
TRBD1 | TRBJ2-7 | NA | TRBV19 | CASSPDRGLVYEQYF | TGTGCCAGTAGTCCGGACAGGGGGCTGGTCTACGAGCAGTACTTC
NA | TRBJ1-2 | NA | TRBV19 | CASSTRTVQPLGYGYTF | TGTGCCAGTAGTACCCGGACAGTACAACCCCTAGGCTATGGCTACACCTTC
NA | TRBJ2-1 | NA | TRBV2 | CASSQRHEQFF | TGTGCCAGCAGTCAGCGTCATGAGCAGTTCTTC
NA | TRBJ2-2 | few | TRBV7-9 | CASSFQGDTGELFF | TGTGCCAGCAGCTTCCAAGGGGACACCGGGGAGCTGTTTTTT
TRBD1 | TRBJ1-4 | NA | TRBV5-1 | CASSLGQGYEKLFF | TGCGCCAGCAGCTTGGGACAGGGGTATGAAAAACTGTTTTTT
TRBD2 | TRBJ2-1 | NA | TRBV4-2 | CASESVGGYNEQFF | TGTGCCAGCGAGTCAGTGGGAGGGTACAATGAGCAGTTCTTC
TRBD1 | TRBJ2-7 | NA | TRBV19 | CASSRQGLLFGLEQYF | TGTGCCAGTAGTAGACAGGGGCTTCTTTTCGGTTTGGAGCAGTACTTC
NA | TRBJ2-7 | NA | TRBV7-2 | CASSNWDTANEQYF | TGTGCCAGCAGCAACTGGGACACGGCAAACGAGCAGTACTTC
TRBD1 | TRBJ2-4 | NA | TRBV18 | CASSLGTGINIQYF | TGTGCCAGCTCACTTGGGACAGGGATAAACATTCAGTACTTC
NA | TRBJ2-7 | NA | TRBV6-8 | CASRLMTGDYEQYF | TGTGCCAGCAGATTAATGACAGGCGATTACGAGCAGTACTTC
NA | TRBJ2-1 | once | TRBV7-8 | CASSLASPGFYNEQFF | TGTGCCAGCAGCTTAGCGAGTCCAGGTTTTTACAATGAGCAGTTCTTC
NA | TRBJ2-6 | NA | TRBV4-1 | CASSQDLPGDSGANVLTF | TGCGCCAGCAGCCAAGATCTACCAGGCGACTCTGGGGCCAACGTCCTGACTTTC
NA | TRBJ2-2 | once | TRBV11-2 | CASSPDRNTGELFF | TGTGCCAGCAGCCCCGACAGAAACACCGGGGAGCTGTTTTTT
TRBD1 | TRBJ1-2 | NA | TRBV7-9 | CASSLAFGTGGSGYTF | TGTGCCAGCAGCTTAGCCTTCGGGACAGGGGGCTCTGGCTACACCTTC
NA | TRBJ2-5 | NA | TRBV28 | CASSSAGETQYF | TGTGCCAGCAGTTCGGCGGGCGAGACCCAGTACTTC